A single sample is the source of the 32 T cell receptor beta chains below, sequenced in a study of shared clonotypes between healthy human individuals. Some clones are missing from TCRdb's copy, which holds only in-frame ones; the method was immunoSEQ multiplex PCR. The sample holds 700,000 or so clones; 60% to 80% are singletons and the top ten take about 2%. Sequencing used memory CD4+ T cells sorted from blood. Stated subset: CD45RA-negative fraction. Every receptor here comes from a woman aged 25 to 39 in good health.

This clone was observed a handful of times. This chain joins TRBV6-5 and TRBJ2-1; the match to TRBD1 covers 10 bases. This CDR3 comprises 15 residues. Germline V lookup: CDR1 MNHEY, CDR2 SVGAGI. The V segment lost 2 bases and the J segment 7 bases; nucleotides outside the gene matches: 5. CDR3 nucleotide sequence: TGTGCCAGCAGTTACGACAGGGGGCGCGTAAATGAGCAGTTCTTC. Translation gives CASSYDRGRVNEQFF.

The chain combines TRBV7-7 with TRBJ2-3; D remains ambiguous. The V gene lost 5 bases and the J gene lost 9 bases, with 12 bases spanning the gap. The germline V gene encodes CDR1 SSHAT and CDR2 FNYEAQ (reference sequence). CDR3 size: 12 residues. The CDR3 nucleotides read TGTGCCAGCAGCCCCGACGCCGGAACGCAGTATTTT. Translated: CASSPDAGTQYF.

This chain links TRBV19 with TRBJ2-1; 14 nucleotides agree with TRBD2. Looked up from germline, CDR1 is LNHDA and CDR2 is SQIVND (reference sequence). The CDR3 contains 21 residues. With 0 bases clipped from V and 1 base from J, the junction kept 11 bases outside the gene matches. The CDR3 region is CASSIDGTSGSNPPSYNEQFF. In DNA form, the CDR3 reads TGTGCCAGTAGTATAGATGGGACTAGCGGGAGTAACCCCCCGTCCTACAATGAGCAGTTCTTC. Filled out from reference TRBV19 and TRBJ2-1, the complete variable domain reads DGGITQSPKYLFRKEGQNVTLSCEQNLNHDAMYWYRQDPGQGLRLIYYSQIVNDFQKGDIAEGYSVSREKKESFPLTVTSAQKNPTAFYLCASSIDGTSGSNPPSYNEQFFGPGTRLTVL.

The table lists this clone with a few counts. V usage is TRBV28 and J usage is TRBJ1-5, with TRBD1 identical over 10 bases. CDR3 length: 16 amino acids. V gave up 6 bases and J gave up 4 bases; unmatched junction bases: 9. Germline V gives CDR1 MDHEN, CDR2 SYDVKM. CDR3 in amino acids: CASSSTGGWRNQPQHF. CDR3 nucleotide sequence: TGTGCCAGCAGCTCGACAGGGGGCTGGAGGAATCAGCCCCAGCATTTT.

Concerning this clone itself: The sample carries other DNA sequences with the same CDR3. V usage is TRBV15 and J usage is TRBJ1-2; the D gene is possibly TRBD1 (5 bases). The CDR3 runs 14 residues. Trimming took off 4 bases at V and 2 bases at J, with 11 bases between the two ends. Germline-derived CDR1 and CDR2 are LNHNV and YYDKDF (reference sequence). CDR3: CATSTQTVNYGYTF. As DNA, the CDR3 is TGTGCCACCAGCACACAGACAGTGAACTATGGCTACACCTTC.

Regarding this clone: Different DNA sequences within this sample yield the same CDR3. The V call is TRBV5-1, the J call TRBJ2-1, with D hard to call. The germline V gene encodes CDR1 SGHRS and CDR2 YFSETQ. Trimming pared 0 bases from V and 0 bases from J, leaving 7 bases between. The length of the CDR3 is 15 residues. DNA for the CDR3: TGCGCCAGCAGCTTGGTAGGTAGCTCCTACAATGAGCAGTTCTTC. Translated, it gives CASSLVGSSYNEQFF.

The chain employs TRBV10-3 and TRBJ1-5; unclear D gene. V was pared by 11 bases and J by 1 base, with 12 bases between. This CDR3 comprises 13 residues. Germline lookup yields CDR1 ENHRY and CDR2 SYGVKD. The CDR3, as DNA: TGTGCCGGCTCGAAGGAAAGCAATCAGCCCCAGCATTTT. Amino acid sequence: CAGSKESNQPQHF.

V is TRBV28 and J is TRBJ2-5, with D uncertain. This CDR3 is built from 16 residues. Germline V gives CDR1 MDHEN, CDR2 SYDVKM. V lost 5 bases, J lost 1 base, and 17 bases lay in between. The CDR3 DNA reads TGTGCCAGCAGTCCGATAAGGGTCGATTTCCAAGAGACCCAGTACTTC. This encodes CASSPIRVDFQETQYF.

A remark on this clone: Distinct nucleotide sequences in the sample also encode this CDR3. V and J are TRBV2 and TRBJ2-7; D is unclear. V was pared by 5 bases and J by 4 bases, with 3 bases between. The CDR3 has 10 residues. Germline V CDR1 and CDR2: SNHLY, FYNNEI. DNA of the CDR3: TGTGCCAGCAGTCTATACGAGCAGTACTTC. Protein: CASSLYEQYF.

This clone came up a few times. The gene calls are TRBV19 and TRBJ2-6; D ambiguous. In germline, CDR1 is LNHDA, CDR2 SQIVND (reference sequence). There are 19 residues in the CDR3. V gave up 1 base and J gave up 0 bases, with 16 bases separating them. The CDR3, as DNA: TGTGCCAGTAGTATAGGCCGGCAGAGCGCATCCTCTGGGGCCAACGTCCTGACTTTC. Protein sequence: CASSIGRQSASSGANVLTF.

V and J are TRBV28 and TRBJ2-7, with 11 bases identical to TRBD2. The germline V gene encodes CDR1 MDHEN and CDR2 SYDVKM. Trimming took 5 bases from V and 6 from J; bases not matched to a gene: 6. The CDR3 is 14 residues long. CDR3 coding DNA: TGTGCCAGCAGTACTTTAGCGGGAGGGCTCGAGCAGTACTTC. Translated, it gives CASSTLAGGLEQYF.

The table lists this clone with a few counts. Possible read error: a much larger clone is one base away. This sequence joins TRBV19 and TRBJ1-2; possibly TRBD1 for D (5 bases). Per germline, CDR1 LNHDA and CDR2 SQIVND (reference sequence). Trimming shortened V by 7 bases and J by 0 bases, and 9 bases separated the two germline ends. This CDR3 is 13 amino acids long. The CDR3 DNA sequence: TGTGCCAGTACGACAGCCTCTAACTATGGCTACACCTTC. It translates to CASTTASNYGYTF.

This clone was recorded a few times. The chain is built from TRBV2 and TRBJ1-2; 8 bases are a match to TRBD1. V shed 10 bases, J shed 4 bases, and the junction held 5 bases outside the gene matches. Germline assignment: CDR1 SNHLY and CDR2 FYNNEI. This CDR3 is built from 12 residues. The CDR3, as DNA: TGTGCCACAGGACAGGGCCTCTATGGCTACACCTTC. Its translation: CATGQGLYGYTF. Drawing the rest from reference TRBV2 and TRBJ1-2, the complete variable domain is EPEVTQTPSHQVTQMGQEVILRCVPISNHLYFYWYRQILGQKVEFLVSFYNNEISEKSEIFDDQFSVERPDGSNFTLKIRSTKLEDSAMYFCATGQGLYGYTFGSGTRLTVV.

The chain combines TRBV11-3 with TRBJ2-3; unclear D gene. V shed 1 base and J shed 0 bases, with 5 bases lying between them. CDR1 and CDR2 (germline): SGHNT, YENEEA. The length of the CDR3 is 14 residues. The CDR3 sequence is CASSLVGSTDTQYF. For the CDR3, the DNA is TGTGCCAGCAGCTTAGTCGGAAGCACAGATACGCAGTATTTT.

In its sample, this clone was seen once. The CDR3 loop reads CASSAPDRDAVEQFF. CDR3 coding DNA: TGTGCCAGCAGCGCTCCGGACAGGGATGCGGTTGAGCAGTTCTTC. This rearrangement joins TRBV2 to TRBJ2-1; TRBD1 matches 8 bases. V trimming: 6 bases; J trimming: 9 bases; junction bases outside the gene matches: 13. The germline V gene encodes CDR1 SNHLY and CDR2 FYNNEI. This CDR3 has 15 residues. Full variable domain (rest looked up from reference TRBV2 and TRBJ2-1): EPEVTQTPSHQVTQMGQEVILRCVPISNHLYFYWYRQILGQKVEFLVSFYNNEISEKSEIFDDQFSVERPDGSNFTLKIRSTKLEDSAMYFCASSAPDRDAVEQFFGPGTRLTVL.

The chain uses TRBV11-2 and TRBJ2-7; TRBD2 is a possible D gene (7 bases). The CDR3 is 16 residues long. V lost 5 bases, J lost 4 bases, and 21 bases lay in between. Germline values: CDR1 SGHAT, CDR2 FQNNGV. The CDR3 loop reads CASSPGGAGALYEQYF. DNA of the CDR3: TGTGCCAGCAGCCCCGGGGGCGCGGGAGCTTTGTACGAGCAGTACTTC.

The CDR3 region has the DNA TGCGCCAGCAGCTTGGGCACACCCACAGATACGCAGTATTTT. It yields the protein CASSLGTPTDTQYF. The chain carries TRBV5-1 and TRBJ2-3; D gene ambiguous. The CDR3 extends over 14 amino acids. Trimming cost V 0 bases and J 2 bases, with 7 bases left between them. CDR1 and CDR2 from the germline V gene are SGHRS and YFSETQ. Variable domain in full (rest from reference TRBV5-1 and TRBJ2-3): KAGVTQTPRYLIKTRGQQVTLSCSPISGHRSVSWYQQTPGQGLQFLFEYFSETQRNKGNFPGRFSGRQFSNSRSEMNVSTLELGDSALYLCASSLGTPTDTQYFGPGTRLTVL.

This rearrangement joins TRBV5-8 to TRBJ2-2; 11 bases agree with TRBD1. Germline values: CDR1 SGHTS, CDR2 YDEGEE. This CDR3 contains 17 residues. V was pared by 5 bases and J by 2 bases, with 8 bases of the junction left unmatched. The CDR3 here is CASRRGQGVINTGELFF. The DNA of the CDR3 is TGTGCCAGCAGACGGGGACAGGGGGTAATAAACACCGGGGAGCTGTTTTTT.

DNA for the CDR3: TGCGCCAGCAACCCAGGCGGTGGCACCGGGGAGCTGTTTTTT. Its protein product is CASNPGGGTGELFF. The chain is built from TRBV10-1 and TRBJ2-2; no definite D call. The germline V gene encodes CDR1 WNHNN and CDR2 SYGVQD (reference sequence). CDR3 length equals 14 residues. The V and J ends lost 7 bases and 4 bases respectively, with 13 bases between them.

This chain uses TRBV6-5 with TRBJ2-7; 8 bases are a match to TRBD1. Germline CDR1 MNHEY, CDR2 SVGAGI. This CDR3 has 11 amino acids. Written as DNA, the CDR3 is TGTGCGACAGGGGTCCTCTACGAGCAGTACTTC. This gives the protein CATGVLYEQYF.

The chain combines TRBV27 with TRBJ1-5; a weak D match, TRBD1 (5 bases). The CDR3 has 13 residues. Looked up from germline, CDR1 is MNHEY and CDR2 is SMNVEV (reference sequence). Trimming took 8 bases from V and 0 from J, leaving 8 bases between them. The CDR3, as DNA: TGTGCCAGCGGGACTGTTAGCAATCAGCCCCAGCATTTT. Encoded protein: CASGTVSNQPQHF.

This chain connects TRBV7-7 to TRBJ2-2; weak D call: TRBD2 (5 bases). The CDR3 length is 15 residues. The V gene's germline CDR1 is SSHAT and CDR2 FNYEAQ (reference sequence). V lost 3 bases to trimming and J lost 0 bases, with 8 bases between them. The CDR3 sequence is CASSFSGANTGELFF. CDR3 nucleotides: TGTGCCAGCAGCTTCAGCGGAGCGAACACCGGGGAGCTGTTTTTT.

About this clone itself: In the same sample, other DNA sequences code for this CDR3. This chain joins TRBV7-9 and TRBJ2-5, with TRBD2 as a possible D gene (6 bases). The length of the CDR3 is 14 residues. Germline V gene data show CDR1 as SEHNR and CDR2 as FQNEAQ (reference sequence). V was cut by 3 bases and J by 4 bases, with 12 bases left in between. CDR3 in DNA: TGTGCCAGCAGCTTGGCTAGGGGAGGAGAGACCCAGTACTTC. Protein product: CASSLARGGETQYF.

This clone was counted once. The chain couples TRBV5-1 to TRBJ2-3; a weak D match, TRBD2 (6 bases). Trimming cost V 4 bases and J 0 bases, with 15 bases left between them. Germline-derived CDR1 and CDR2 are SGHRS and YFSETQ. The CDR3 sequence is 16 residues long. The DNA for the CDR3 is TGCGCCAGCAGCCTGAGAGTAGCGGCTAGCACAGATACGCAGTATTTT. This sequence encodes CASSLRVAASTDTQYF.

This clone was counted once. The rearrangement joins TRBV4-2 to TRBJ2-1; 7 bases fit TRBD2. CDR3 length equals 15 residues. V was clipped by 0 bases and J by 4 bases; unmatched bases: 3. Germline V gene sequence: CDR1 LGHNA, CDR2 YNFKEQ. The DNA for the CDR3 is TGTGCCAGCAGCCAAGATGGGCGGGGGTACAATGAGCAGTTCTTC. Its translation: CASSQDGRGYNEQFF.

V and J are TRBV5-1 and TRBJ2-7, with 13 bases identical to TRBD2. The junction had 3 bases not matched to a gene; V was cut back by 1 base and J by 2 bases. Looked up from germline, CDR1 is SGHRS and CDR2 is YFSETQ. CDR3 length equals 16 residues. The CDR3 sequence is CASSLTSGRDAYEQYF. The CDR3 nucleotides read TGCGCCAGCAGCTTGACTAGCGGGAGGGACGCCTACGAGCAGTACTTC.

CDR3: CASSGGQGREQYF. CDR3 nucleotide sequence: TGTGCCAGCAGTGGGGGACAGGGACGGGAGCAGTACTTC. The V and J genes are TRBV6-5 and TRBJ2-7; 9 bases match TRBD1. CDR1 MNHEY and CDR2 SVGAGI come from the germline V gene. The CDR3 has 13 residues. The V segment lost 5 bases and the J segment 7 bases; nucleotides outside the gene matches: 6.

Notes on this clone: The same CDR3 also results from other DNA sequences found in this sample. The V and J genes are TRBV5-4 and TRBJ1-1; D not certain. This CDR3 has 13 residues. Germline-derived CDR1 and CDR2 are SGHNT and YYREEE (reference sequence). Between the trimmed V and J ends, which lost 0 bases and 4 bases, there was a span of 7 bases. Here the CDR3 reads CASSLGGGTEAFF. CDR3 nucleotides: TGTGCCAGCAGCTTGGGGGGTGGCACTGAAGCTTTCTTT.

V is TRBV6-5 and J is TRBJ2-7, with TRBD1 identical over 7 bases. Germline V gene data show CDR1 as MNHEY and CDR2 as SVGAGI. This CDR3 is 15 amino acids long. V lost 6 bases and J lost 1; bases outside the gene matches: 9. CDR3 residues: CASSRQGSRSYEQYF. The CDR3 bases are TGTGCCAGCAGCAGACAGGGTTCTAGGTCCTACGAGCAGTACTTC.

This clone has just a few counts. The chain uses TRBV28 and TRBJ2-3; 10 bases map to TRBD2. The CDR3 spans 14 residues. Germline-derived CDR1 and CDR2 are MDHEN and SYDVKM. V lost 3 bases, J lost 5 bases, and 2 bases stayed unmatched. The CDR3 DNA reads TGTGCCAGCAGTTTGCTAGCGGGAGTAGATACGCAGTATTTT. Protein sequence: CASSLLAGVDTQYF.

The J gene is TRBJ2-2, the V gene TRBV7-6; no clear D. V was pared by 8 bases and J by 3 bases, with 25 bases between. The CDR3 totals 18 residues. Germline V gene lookup returns CDR1 SGHVS and CDR2 FNYEAQ. The CDR3 coding sequence is TGTGCCAGCGTAAGAAGAAGGGTCGGGCGAGGTGACACCGGGGAGCTGTTTTTT. Its translation: CASVRRRVGRGDTGELFF.

The table lists this clone with many counts. The chain employs TRBV11-3 and TRBJ2-7, with 7 bases matching TRBD1. This CDR3 has 14 amino acids. From germline, CDR1 is SGHNT and CDR2 YENEEA. Losses at the gene ends were 5 bases for V and 3 bases for J; bases not matched to a gene: 7. CDR3 region: CASSPRQGSYEQYF. CDR3 DNA sequence: TGTGCCAGCAGCCCTAGACAGGGTAGCTACGAGCAGTACTTC.